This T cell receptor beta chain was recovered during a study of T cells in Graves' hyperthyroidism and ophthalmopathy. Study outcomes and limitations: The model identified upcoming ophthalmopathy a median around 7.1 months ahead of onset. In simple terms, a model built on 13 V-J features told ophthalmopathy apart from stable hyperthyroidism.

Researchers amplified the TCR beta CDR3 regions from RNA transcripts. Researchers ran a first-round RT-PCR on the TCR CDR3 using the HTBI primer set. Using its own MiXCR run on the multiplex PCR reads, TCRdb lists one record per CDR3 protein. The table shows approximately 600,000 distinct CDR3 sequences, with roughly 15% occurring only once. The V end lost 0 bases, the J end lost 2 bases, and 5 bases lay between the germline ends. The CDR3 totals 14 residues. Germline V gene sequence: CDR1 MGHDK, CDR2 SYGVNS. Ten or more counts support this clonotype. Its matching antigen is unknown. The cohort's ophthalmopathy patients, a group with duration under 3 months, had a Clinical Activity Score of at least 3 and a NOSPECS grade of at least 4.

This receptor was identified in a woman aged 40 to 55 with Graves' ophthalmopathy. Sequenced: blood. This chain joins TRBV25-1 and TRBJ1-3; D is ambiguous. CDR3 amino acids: CASSEYKPGNTIYF. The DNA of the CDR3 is TGTGCCAGCAGTGAATACAAACCTGGAAACACCATATATTTT.